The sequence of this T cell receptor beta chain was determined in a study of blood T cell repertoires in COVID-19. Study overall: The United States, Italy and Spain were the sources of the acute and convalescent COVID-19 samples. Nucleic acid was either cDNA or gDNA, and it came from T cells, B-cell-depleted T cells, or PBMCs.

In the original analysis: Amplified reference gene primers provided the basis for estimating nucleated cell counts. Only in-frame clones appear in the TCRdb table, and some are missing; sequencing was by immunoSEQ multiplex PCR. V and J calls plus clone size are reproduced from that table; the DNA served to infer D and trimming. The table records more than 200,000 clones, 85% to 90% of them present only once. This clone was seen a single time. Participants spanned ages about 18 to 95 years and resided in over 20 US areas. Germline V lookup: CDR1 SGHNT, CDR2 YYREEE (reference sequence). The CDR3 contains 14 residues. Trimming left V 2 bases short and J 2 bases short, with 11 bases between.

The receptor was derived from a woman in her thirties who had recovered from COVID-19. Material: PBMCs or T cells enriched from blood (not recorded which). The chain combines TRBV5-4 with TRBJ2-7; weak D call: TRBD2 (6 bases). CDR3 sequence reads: CASSLEGRPYEQYF. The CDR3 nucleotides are TGTGCCAGCAGCTTAGAGGGGAGGCCCTACGAGCAGTACTTC.